This T cell receptor (beta chain) comes out of a study of OX40 agonist ivuxolimab in advanced cancers. As for the study in general: Allowance was made for prior anti-PD-1, anti-PD-L1 or anti-CTLA-4 therapy, and 40% had some.

About this clone itself: The target antigen is unknown.

Study results and limitations: Partial responders treated at 0.1-3.0 mg/kg exhibited clonal expansion among the lowest measured. CD4+ T cells averaged fewer expanded clones than CD8+ T cells.

Using immunoSEQ multiplex PCR, the repertoire was profiled, and TCRdb retains in-frame clones only, with some absent. Of about 110,000 clones listed, approximately 89% are singletons. V lost 6 bases, J lost 1 base, and 5 bases stayed unmatched. The germline V gene encodes CDR1 SGHTA and CDR2 FQGNSA. The CDR3 covers 14 residues. The sequence derives from an adult with an advanced solid tumor such as melanoma, head and neck, liver or kidney cancer. The V call is TRBV7-2, the J call TRBJ2-7; 8 bases are a match to TRBD2. The sample was CD4+ or CD8+ T cells sorted from blood, taken in a trial of the OX40 agonist ivuxolimab. Here the CDR3 DNA reads TGTGCCAGCAGTCCAACGGGGGGGTCCTACGAGCAGTACTTC. This translates into CASSPTGGSYEQYF.